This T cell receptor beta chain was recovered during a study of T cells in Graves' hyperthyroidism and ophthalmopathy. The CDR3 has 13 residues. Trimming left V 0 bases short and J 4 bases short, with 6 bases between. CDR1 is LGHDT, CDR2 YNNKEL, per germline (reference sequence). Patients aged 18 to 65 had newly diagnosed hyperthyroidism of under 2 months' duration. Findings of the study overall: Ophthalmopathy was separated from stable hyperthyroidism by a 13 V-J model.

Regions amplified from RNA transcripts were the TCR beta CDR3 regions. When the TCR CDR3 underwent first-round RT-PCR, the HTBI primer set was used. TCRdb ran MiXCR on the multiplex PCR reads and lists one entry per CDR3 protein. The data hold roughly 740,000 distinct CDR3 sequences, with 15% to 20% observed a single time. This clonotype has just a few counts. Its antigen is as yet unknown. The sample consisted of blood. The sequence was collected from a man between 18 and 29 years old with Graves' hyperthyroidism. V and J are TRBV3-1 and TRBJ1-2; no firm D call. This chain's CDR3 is CASSQDPGYGYTF. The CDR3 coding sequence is TGTGCCAGCAGCCAAGATCCAGGCTATGGCTACACCTTC.